One sample yielded the 7 T cell receptor beta chains listed below, sequenced in a study of cytomegalovirus exposure and HLA in healthy donors. The table came from immunoSEQ multiplex PCR; TCRdb's copy has only in-frame clones and leaves some out. The top ten clones hold 1.5% to 2.5% of a sample with about 200,000 clones, roughly 91% of them seen once. The sample comprised PBMCs. The receptors derive from a woman aged 18-35 years in good health and CMV-seropositive.

This clone was counted a few times. This chain joins TRBV7-3 and TRBJ1-2; possible D gene TRBD1, 6 bases. Trimming took off 4 bases at V and 8 bases at J, with 11 bases between the two ends. CDR3 length equals 12 residues. The germline gives CDR1 SGHTA, CDR2 FQGTGA. The CDR3 bases are TGTGCCAGCAGCTCGGACAGCGGAGGCTACACCTTC. Residues: CASSSDSGGYTF.

The CDR3 nucleotides read TGTGCCAGCCGGGGACAGGGCACTGTCACCGGGGAGCTGTTTTTT. It specifies CASRGQGTVTGELFF. The rearrangement joins TRBV27 to TRBJ2-2, with 9 bases matching TRBD1. The germline gives CDR1 MNHEY, CDR2 SMNVEV (reference sequence). V shed 8 bases, J shed 4 bases, and the junction held 8 bases outside the gene matches. This CDR3 is built from 15 residues.

This clone has a single count. The CDR3 sequence is CASRQRGNQPQHF. The CDR3 DNA sequence: TGTGCCAGCCGCCAAAGGGGGAATCAGCCCCAGCATTTT. This rearrangement joins TRBV27 to TRBJ1-5; TRBD1 might be the D (6 bases). V lost 8 bases and J 4 bases, leaving 12 bases between the germline ends. The CDR3 totals 13 residues. Germline-derived CDR1 and CDR2 are MNHEY and SMNVEV (reference sequence).

This clone came up a few times. The rearrangement uses TRBV6-5 and TRBJ1-5; the D is unclear. This CDR3 is 13 amino acids long. Looked up from germline, CDR1 is MNHEY and CDR2 is SVGAGI. V gave up 6 bases and J gave up 5 bases, with 11 bases separating them. The CDR3 loop is CASRRALHQPQHF. CDR3 sequence (DNA): TGTGCCAGCAGGCGCGCTCTCCATCAGCCCCAGCATTTT.

This clone was counted only a few times. The CDR3 region has the DNA TGCAGCGTTGAGGAGGCTAACTATGGCTACACCTTC. It is translated as CSVEEANYGYTF. V usage is TRBV29-1 and J usage is TRBJ1-2; D call uncertain. Per germline, CDR1 SQVTM and CDR2 ANQGSEA. The V end was cut by 3 bases, the J end by 0 bases, with 5 bases between. The CDR3 covers 12 residues. The variable domain in full, completed from reference TRBV29-1 and TRBJ1-2, reads SAVISQKPSRDICQRGTSLTIQCQVDSQVTMMFWYRQQPGQSLTLIATANQGSEATYESGFVIDKFPISRPNLTFSTLTVSNMSPEDSSIYLCSVEEANYGYTFGSGTRLTVV.

This clone appeared a few times. The CDR3 sequence: CASNRDSNQPQHF. DNA for the CDR3: TGTGCCAGCAACAGGGATAGCAATCAGCCCCAGCATTTT. V is TRBV6-5 and J is TRBJ1-5; TRBD1 might be the D (6 bases). Looked up from germline, CDR1 is MNHEY and CDR2 is SVGAGI. This CDR3 has 13 residues. Trimming stripped 7 bases from V and 0 bases from J, with 7 bases between.

V usage is TRBV27 and J usage is TRBJ2-7, with 8 nucleotides matching TRBD1. This CDR3 is 15 amino acids long. V lost 6 bases and J lost 0; bases outside the gene matches: 7. Germline V gene sequence: CDR1 MNHEY, CDR2 SMNVEV (reference sequence). CDR3 sequence reads: CASRERQGLSYEQYF. For the CDR3, the DNA is TGTGCCAGCAGAGAGAGACAGGGGCTCTCCTACGAGCAGTACTTC.